A single sample is the source of the 23 T cell receptor beta chains below, sequenced in a study of post-analysis software for immune sequencing data. Unique molecular identifiers were carried by the TCR beta cDNA libraries. MiXCR was run by TCRdb on the PCR reads, yielding one entry per CDR3 protein. The repertoire consists of hundreds of thousands of distinct CDR3 sequences, with 30% occurring once and the leading ten covering around 0.56%. What these receptors recognize is not known. Study-level points and caveats: Four to six TRBV segments were significantly more frequent in patients than in controls. TRBV5-6, TRBV5-1 and TRBV20-1 were among these segments.

Specimen: blood. These receptors originate from a girl aged 5-17 years with multiple sclerosis.

On this clonotype itself: The junction shows a germline mismatch at one end, possibly a read error. The chain employs TRBV7-2 and TRBJ2-5; TRBD2 might be the D (6 bases). Near its end, the DNA agrees better with TRBJ2-7, so the J call may be wrong. Per germline, CDR1 SGHTA and CDR2 FQGNSA. The CDR3 contains 13 residues. CDR3 nucleotides: TGTGTCAGCAGCTTAGGCGGGGTGAGCGAGCAGTACTTC. Residues: CVSSLGGVSEQYF.

The table lists this clonotype with a few counts. The chain links TRBV24-1 to TRBJ2-7; D is perhaps TRBD2 (5 bases). This CDR3 comprises 13 residues. Germline loops: CDR1 KGHDR, CDR2 SFDVKD. The V gene lost 2 bases and the J gene lost 4 bases, with 8 bases spanning the gap. CDR3: CATSDSGEYEQYF. The CDR3 DNA sequence: TGTGCCACCAGTGATTCTGGGGAGTACGAGCAGTACTTC.

The J gene is TRBJ2-5, the V gene TRBV4-3; D perhaps matches TRBD2 (6 bases). V was trimmed by 4 bases and J by 6 bases, leaving 15 bases between them. Per germline, CDR1 LGHNA and CDR2 YSLEER. The CDR3 length is 14 residues. The CDR3 loop is CASSPGVGRQTQYF. The CDR3 coding sequence is TGCGCCAGCAGCCCGGGGGTCGGTAGGCAGACCCAGTACTTC.

The chain links TRBV6-6 to TRBJ1-3; the D is unclear. CDR3 length: 13 residues. The V end lost 5 bases, the J end lost 4 bases, and 9 bases lay between the germline ends. Germline V gene data show CDR1 as MNHNY and CDR2 as SVGAGI (reference sequence). The CDR3: CASSREPGNTIYF. The CDR3 DNA reads as TGTGCCAGCAGTAGGGAACCAGGAAACACCATATATTTT.

This chain connects TRBV29-1 to TRBJ2-5; D gene ambiguous. With 6 bases removed from V and 13 bases from J, the gap between germline ends came to 18 bases. The CDR3 length is 11 residues. Germline-derived CDR1 and CDR2 are SQVTM and ANQGSEA. The CDR3 here is CSVQHLEIRYF. In nucleotides, the CDR3 is TGCAGCGTCCAACATCTCGAGATTCGGTACTTC. Full variable domain (outside the CDR3, taken from reference TRBV29-1 and TRBJ2-5): SAVISQKPSRDICQRGTSLTIQCQVDSQVTMMFWYRQQPGQSLTLIATANQGSEATYESGFVIDKFPISRPNLTFSTLTVSNMSPEDSSIYLCSVQHLEIRYFGPGTRLLVL.

The V gene is TRBV27, the J gene TRBJ2-1; D may be TRBD1 or TRBD2 (5 bases each). The germline gives CDR1 MNHEY, CDR2 SMNVEV (reference sequence). This CDR3 is 15 amino acids long. The V end lost 5 bases, the J end lost 9 bases, and 20 bases lay between the germline ends. Written as DNA, the CDR3 is TGTGCCAGCAGTCGGCGGGCAGGGCAGATTGGTGAGCAGTTCTTC. It is translated as CASSRRAGQIGEQFF.

The chain uses TRBV12-3 or TRBV12-4 and TRBJ2-1; no clear D. V lost 0 bases and J 8 bases, leaving 8 bases between the germline ends. The CDR3 length is 13 residues. The CDR3, as DNA: TGTGCCAGCAGTTTAGCAGGGCACTATGAGCAGTTCTTC. Translating gives CASSLAGHYEQFF.

Only one count was recorded for this clonotype. V usage is TRBV12-3 or TRBV12-4 and J usage is TRBJ1-1, with 9 bases aligning to TRBD1. With 8 bases clipped from V and 5 bases from J, the junction kept 6 bases outside the gene matches. The CDR3 is made up of 13 amino acids. CDR3 in amino acids: CASSGQGWTEAFF. CDR3 sequence (DNA): TGTGCCAGCTCCGGACAGGGGTGGACTGAAGCTTTCTTT.

This chain uses TRBV7-2 with TRBJ1-1; 9 nucleotides line up with TRBD1. V gave up 5 bases and J gave up 1 base; unmatched junction bases: 5. Germline V gene lookup returns CDR1 SGHTA and CDR2 FQGNSA. The CDR3 consists of 15 residues. The DNA of the CDR3 is TGTGCCAGCAGCCGACAGGGGGTTGAGAACACTGAAGCTTTCTTT. Its translation is CASSRQGVENTEAFF.

This clonotype was seen a few times. V usage is TRBV5-1 and J usage is TRBJ2-6; 8 bases align to TRBD1. Germline assignment: CDR1 SGHRS and CDR2 YFSETQ. The CDR3 loop spans 19 amino acids. With 0 bases clipped from V and 4 bases from J, the junction kept 12 bases outside the gene matches. CDR3: CASSLGISGTGAGANVLTF. In DNA, the CDR3 is TGCGCCAGCAGCTTGGGGATATCGGGGACAGGTGCCGGGGCCAACGTCCTGACTTTC.

The chain carries TRBV19 and TRBJ2-1; 9 positions agree with TRBD2. CDR3 length: 16 amino acids. V trimming: 3 bases; J trimming: 7 bases; junction bases outside the gene matches: 10. The germline CDR1 and CDR2 sequences are LNHDA and SQIVND (reference sequence). CDR3 loop: CASSMSGGGAWNEQFF. DNA for the CDR3: TGTGCCAGTAGTATGTCGGGCGGGGGGGCCTGGAATGAGCAGTTCTTC.

The chain is built from TRBV6-5 and TRBJ2-7, with 9 bases identical to TRBD2. The germline CDR1 and CDR2 sequences are MNHEY and SVGAGI. V lost 1 base to trimming and J lost 3 bases; unmatched junction nucleotides: 7. This CDR3 region has 16 residues. CDR3 sequence reads: CASSYWLAGRNYEQYF. The CDR3 DNA reads as TGTGCCAGCAGTTACTGGCTAGCGGGGAGAAACTACGAGCAGTACTTC.

This clonotype was counted at least ten times. The chain uses TRBV15 and TRBJ2-3; TRBD1 matches 7 bases. After removal of 3 bases from V and 5 bases from J, the junction contained 5 bases not matched to a gene. The CDR3 extends over 14 amino acids. Germline values: CDR1 LNHNV, CDR2 YYDKDF (reference sequence). This CDR3 reads CATSRTGRQDTQYF. The DNA for the CDR3 is TGTGCCACCAGCAGGACAGGGCGGCAAGATACGCAGTATTTT.

This clonotype was seen only once. The rearrangement links TRBV6-1 to TRBJ2-4, with 8 bases fitting TRBD1. The end of the DNA fits TRBJ2-7 better, so the J call may be wrong. The CDR3 has 15 residues. CDR1 and CDR2 (germline): MNHNS, SASEGT. The CDR3 DNA reads as TGTGCCATCCTTCAGACGGACAGGGACTTCTACGAGCAGTACTTC. Translating gives CAILQTDRDFYEQYF.

The chain employs TRBV19 and TRBJ1-1, with 7 bases aligning to TRBD1. The CDR3 loop spans 14 amino acids. V lost 5 bases to trimming and J lost 3 bases; unmatched junction nucleotides: 6. Germline V gene data show CDR1 as LNHDA and CDR2 as SQIVND (reference sequence). CDR3 DNA: TGTGCCAGTAGTTCGGGGACAGTAGACACTGAAGCTTTCTTT. Translating gives CASSSGTVDTEAFF.

The chain combines TRBV10-3 with TRBJ2-3; TRBD2 might be the D (6 bases). Germline V gives CDR1 ENHRY, CDR2 SYGVKD. The ends were cut back, 8 bases at V and 2 bases at J, with 14 bases in the middle. The CDR3 sequence is 14 residues long. CDR3 nucleotide sequence: TGTGCCATCGACGGCGGGGCGATCACAGATACGCAGTATTTT. As protein: CAIDGGAITDTQYF.

This clonotype was seen a handful of times. J is TRBJ1-6 and V is TRBV12-3 or TRBV12-4; TRBD1 is a possible D gene (5 bases). The CDR3 totals 17 residues. V lost 5 bases and J 0 bases, leaving 14 bases between the germline ends. CDR3 amino acids: CASSPYGGSSYNSPLHF. CDR3 sequence (DNA): TGTGCCAGCAGTCCGTATGGGGGAAGCTCCTATAATTCACCCCTCCACTTT.

This clonotype was counted a single time. The V gene is TRBV20-1, the J gene TRBJ1-5; D might be TRBD1 (5 bases). V was trimmed by 1 base and J by 7 bases, leaving 14 bases between them. The CDR3 loop spans 14 amino acids. Germline V gene data show CDR1 as DFQATT and CDR2 as SNEGSKA (reference sequence). The CDR3 bases are TGCAGTGCTAGAGGCTCAGGGTCAAGCCAGCCCCAGCATTTT. Translation gives CSARGSGSSQPQHF.

This clonotype was found a few times. V gene TRBV29-1 combines with J gene TRBJ1-2; 9 nucleotides agree with TRBD1. Germline CDR1 and CDR2: SQVTM and ANQGSEA. This CDR3 is built from 13 residues. The V and J ends lost 8 bases and 6 bases, in that order; junction bases with no gene match: 10. CDR3 sequence reads: CSSSAGTGHGYTF. In DNA form, the CDR3 reads TGCAGCTCCAGTGCCGGGACAGGGCATGGCTACACCTTC.

The chain combines TRBV6-6 with TRBJ2-1; 11 bases fit TRBD2. CDR1 is MNHNY and CDR2 is SVGAGI in the germline V gene (reference sequence). The CDR3 has 14 amino acids. V shed 6 bases and J 9 bases; nucleotides not matched to a gene: 7. This chain's CDR3 is CASSDSGRAGEQFF. In DNA, the CDR3 is TGTGCCAGCAGCGATAGCGGGAGGGCCGGTGAGCAGTTCTTC.

The chain couples TRBV4-1 to TRBJ2-1; D is unresolved. The CDR3 length is 15 residues. V dropped 4 bases and J dropped 1 base, with 11 bases sitting between them. Germline lookup yields CDR1 MGHRA and CDR2 YSYEKL. This CDR3 reads CASSPSTQSYNEQFF. CDR3 sequence (DNA): TGCGCCAGCAGCCCCAGCACCCAGTCCTACAATGAGCAGTTCTTC.

This clonotype showed up just a few times. This rearrangement joins TRBV20-1 to TRBJ2-3; 7 bases align to TRBD1. The germline V gene encodes CDR1 DFQATT and CDR2 SNEGSKA (reference sequence). Unmatched junction bases numbered 18, after V lost 1 base and J lost 2 bases. CDR3 length: 19 residues. CDR3 region: CSARGYTGTESTLTDTQYF. The CDR3 DNA sequence: TGCAGTGCTAGAGGCTATACGGGGACAGAATCCACCCTCACAGATACGCAGTATTTT.

The rearrangement uses TRBV20-1 and TRBJ2-7; D might be TRBD2 (6 bases). The CDR3 loop spans 14 amino acids. V gave up 0 bases and J gave up 3 bases, with 12 bases separating them. CDR1 is DFQATT, CDR2 SNEGSKA, per germline (reference sequence). This CDR3 reads CSAREGGNFYEQYF. The DNA for the CDR3 is TGCAGTGCTAGAGAGGGGGGTAATTTCTACGAGCAGTACTTC.